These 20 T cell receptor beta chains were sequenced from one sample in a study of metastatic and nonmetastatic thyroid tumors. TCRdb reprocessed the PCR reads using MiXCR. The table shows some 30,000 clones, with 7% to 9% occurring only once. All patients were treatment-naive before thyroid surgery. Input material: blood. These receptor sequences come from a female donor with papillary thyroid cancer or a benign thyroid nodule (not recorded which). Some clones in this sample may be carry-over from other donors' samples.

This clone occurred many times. The CDR3 protein is CASSLGAQSGYTF. The CDR3 region has the DNA TGTGCCAGCAGCTTAGGGGCGCAGAGCGGCTACACCTTC. V gene TRBV7-9 combines with J gene TRBJ1-2, with D hard to call. The CDR3 has 13 amino acids. V was clipped by 1 base and J by 8 bases, with 11 bases between them. Germline CDR1 and CDR2: SEHNR and FQNEAQ (reference sequence).

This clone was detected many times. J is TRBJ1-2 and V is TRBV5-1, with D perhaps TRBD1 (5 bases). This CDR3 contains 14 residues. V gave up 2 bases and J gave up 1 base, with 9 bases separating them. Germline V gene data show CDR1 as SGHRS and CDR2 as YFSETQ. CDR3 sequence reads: CASSFGDVNYGYTF. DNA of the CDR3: TGCGCCAGCAGCTTTGGGGACGTTAACTATGGCTACACCTTC.

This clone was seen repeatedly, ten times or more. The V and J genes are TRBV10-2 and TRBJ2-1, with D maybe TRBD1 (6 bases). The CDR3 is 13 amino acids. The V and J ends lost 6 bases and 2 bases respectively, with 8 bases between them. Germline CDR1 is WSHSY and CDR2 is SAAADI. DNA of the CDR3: TGCGCCAGCAGGGACAGAACCTACAATGAGCAGTTCTTC. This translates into CASRDRTYNEQFF.

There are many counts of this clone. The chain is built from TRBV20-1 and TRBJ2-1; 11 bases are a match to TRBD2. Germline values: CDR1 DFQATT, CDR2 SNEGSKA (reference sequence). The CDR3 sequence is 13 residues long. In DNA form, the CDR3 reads TGCAGCGGGACTAGCGGTTCCTACAATGAGCAGTTCTTC. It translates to CSGTSGSYNEQFF.

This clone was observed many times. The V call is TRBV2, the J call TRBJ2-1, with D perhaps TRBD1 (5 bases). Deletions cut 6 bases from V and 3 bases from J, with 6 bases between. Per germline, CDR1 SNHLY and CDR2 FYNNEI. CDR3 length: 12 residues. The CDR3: CASSDSYNEQFF. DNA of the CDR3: TGTGCCAGCAGCGACAGCTACAATGAGCAGTTCTTC.

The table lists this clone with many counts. The CDR3 is CASSEALRQGSTEAFF. The CDR3 bases are TGTGCCAGCAGTGAAGCGCTTCGGCAGGGGAGCACTGAAGCTTTCTTT. The V gene is TRBV2, the J gene TRBJ1-1, with D possibly TRBD1 on 6 matching bases. Trimming cost V 0 bases and J 4 bases, with 15 bases left between them. The CDR3 has 16 amino acids. Germline lookup yields CDR1 SNHLY and CDR2 FYNNEI.

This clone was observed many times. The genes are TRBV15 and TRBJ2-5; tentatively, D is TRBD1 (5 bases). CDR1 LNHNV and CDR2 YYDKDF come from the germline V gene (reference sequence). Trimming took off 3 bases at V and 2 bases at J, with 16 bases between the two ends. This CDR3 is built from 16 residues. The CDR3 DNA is TGTGCCACCAGCAGCCAATTCCGACAGCAGCAAGAGACCCAGTACTTC. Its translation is CATSSQFRQQQETQYF.

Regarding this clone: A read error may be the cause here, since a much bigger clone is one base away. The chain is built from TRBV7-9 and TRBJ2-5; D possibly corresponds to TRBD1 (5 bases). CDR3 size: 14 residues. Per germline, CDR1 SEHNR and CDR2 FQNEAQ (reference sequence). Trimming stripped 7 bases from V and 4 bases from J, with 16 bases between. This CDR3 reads CASTGRGRRETQYF. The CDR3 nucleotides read TGTGCCAGCACCGGAAGGGGAAGGCGAGAGACCCAGTACTTC. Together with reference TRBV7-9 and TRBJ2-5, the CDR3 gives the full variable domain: DTGVSQNPRHKITKRGQNVTFRCDPISEHNRLYWYRQTLGQGPEFLTYFQNEAQLEKSRLLSDRFSAERPKGSFSTLEIQRTEQGDSAMYLCASTGRGRRETQYFGPGTRLLVL.

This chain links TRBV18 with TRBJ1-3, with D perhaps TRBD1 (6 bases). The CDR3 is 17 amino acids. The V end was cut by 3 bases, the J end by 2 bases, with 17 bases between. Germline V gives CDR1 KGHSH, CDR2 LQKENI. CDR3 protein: CASSPRPGQPPGNTIYF. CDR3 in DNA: TGTGCCAGCTCACCCAGACCCGGACAGCCGCCTGGAAACACCATATATTTT.

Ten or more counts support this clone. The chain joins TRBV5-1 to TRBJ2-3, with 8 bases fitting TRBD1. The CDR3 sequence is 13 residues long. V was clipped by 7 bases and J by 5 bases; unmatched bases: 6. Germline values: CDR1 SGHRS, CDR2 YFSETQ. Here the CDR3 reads CASARGQGDTQYF. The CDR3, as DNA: TGCGCCAGCGCCAGGGGGCAGGGAGATACGCAGTATTTT. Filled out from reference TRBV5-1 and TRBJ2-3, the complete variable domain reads KAGVTQTPRYLIKTRGQQVTLSCSPISGHRSVSWYQQTPGQGLQFLFEYFSETQRNKGNFPGRFSGRQFSNSRSEMNVSTLELGDSALYLCASARGQGDTQYFGPGTRLTVL.

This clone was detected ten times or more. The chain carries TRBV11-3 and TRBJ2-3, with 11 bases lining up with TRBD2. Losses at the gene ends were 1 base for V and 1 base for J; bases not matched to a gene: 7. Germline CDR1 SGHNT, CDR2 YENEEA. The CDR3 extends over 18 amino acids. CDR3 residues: CASSLGRLAGGRTDTQYF. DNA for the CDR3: TGTGCCAGCAGCTTAGGACGCCTAGCGGGGGGACGCACAGATACGCAGTATTTT. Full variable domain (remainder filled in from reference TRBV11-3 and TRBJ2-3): EAGVVQSPRYKIIEKKQPVAFWCNPISGHNTLYWYLQNLGQGPELLIRYENEEAVDDSQLPKDRFSAERLKGVDSTLKIQPAELGDSAVYLCASSLGRLAGGRTDTQYFGPGTRLTVL.

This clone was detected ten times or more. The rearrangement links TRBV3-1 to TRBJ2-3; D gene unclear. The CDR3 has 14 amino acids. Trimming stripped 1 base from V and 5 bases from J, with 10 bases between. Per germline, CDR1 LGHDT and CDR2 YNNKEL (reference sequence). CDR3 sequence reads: CASSQVSLGDTQYF. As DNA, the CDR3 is TGTGCCAGCAGCCAAGTAAGCCTGGGAGATACGCAGTATTTT.

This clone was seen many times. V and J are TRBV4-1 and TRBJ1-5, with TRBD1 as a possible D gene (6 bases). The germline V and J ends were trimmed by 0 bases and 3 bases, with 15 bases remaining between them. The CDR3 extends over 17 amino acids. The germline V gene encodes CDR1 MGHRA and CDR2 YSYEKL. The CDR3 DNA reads TGCGCCAGCAGCCAAGACCGGGGGGCATCTCCCAATCAGCCCCAGCATTTT. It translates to CASSQDRGASPNQPQHF.

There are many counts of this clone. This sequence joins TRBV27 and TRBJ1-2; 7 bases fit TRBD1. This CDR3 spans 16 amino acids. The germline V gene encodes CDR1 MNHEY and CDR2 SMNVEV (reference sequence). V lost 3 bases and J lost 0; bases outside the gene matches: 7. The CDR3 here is CASSFATGTANYGYTF. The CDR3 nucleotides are TGTGCCAGCAGTTTTGCTACAGGGACAGCTAACTATGGCTACACCTTC.

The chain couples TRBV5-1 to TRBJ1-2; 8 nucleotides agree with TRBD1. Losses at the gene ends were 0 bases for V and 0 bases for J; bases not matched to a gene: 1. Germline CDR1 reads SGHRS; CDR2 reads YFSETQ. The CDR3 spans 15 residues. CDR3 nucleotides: TGCGCCAGCAGCTTGGGGGACAGGTCTAACTATGGCTACACCTTC. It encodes CASSLGDRSNYGYTF.

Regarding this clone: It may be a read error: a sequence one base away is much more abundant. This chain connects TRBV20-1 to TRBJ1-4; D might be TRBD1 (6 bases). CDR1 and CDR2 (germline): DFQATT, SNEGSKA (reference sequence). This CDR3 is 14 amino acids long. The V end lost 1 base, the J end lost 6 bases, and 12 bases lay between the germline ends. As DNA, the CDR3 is TGCAGTGCTAGAGGGACAGTGGGCTATGAAAAACTGTTTTTT. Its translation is CSARGTVGYEKLFF.

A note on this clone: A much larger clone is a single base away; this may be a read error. The CDR3 nucleotides are TGCAGTTCTAGGGGACTAGCGGGGGGGTACAATGAGCAGTTCTTC. Its protein product is CSSRGLAGGYNEQFF. This chain connects TRBV20-1 to TRBJ2-1, with TRBD2 matching 16 bases. The CDR3 extends over 15 amino acids. The germline gives CDR1 DFQATT, CDR2 SNEGSKA (reference sequence).

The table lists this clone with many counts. The CDR3 sequence: CSATPLGGVFQPQHF. The CDR3 DNA follows: TGCAGTGCCACACCACTCGGAGGGGTCTTTCAGCCCCAGCATTTT. The chain links TRBV20-1 to TRBJ1-5, with a possible D match to TRBD1 (5 bases). Trimming removed 6 bases at V and 6 bases at J, with 21 bases between. The length of the CDR3 is 15 residues. Germline assignment: CDR1 DFQATT and CDR2 SNEGSKA (reference sequence).

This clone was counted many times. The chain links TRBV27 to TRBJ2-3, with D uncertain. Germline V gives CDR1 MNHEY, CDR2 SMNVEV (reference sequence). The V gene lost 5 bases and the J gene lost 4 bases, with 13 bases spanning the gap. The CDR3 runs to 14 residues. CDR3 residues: CASSRPREADTQYF. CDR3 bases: TGTGCCAGCAGTAGACCTAGAGAGGCAGATACGCAGTATTTT.

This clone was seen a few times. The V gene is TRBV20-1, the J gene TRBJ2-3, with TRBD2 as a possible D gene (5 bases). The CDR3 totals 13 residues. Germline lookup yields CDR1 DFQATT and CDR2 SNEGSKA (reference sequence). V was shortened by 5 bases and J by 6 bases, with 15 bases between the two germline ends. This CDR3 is CSARLGLSDTQYF. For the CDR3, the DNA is TGCAGTGCTCGCCTCGGACTCTCCGATACGCAGTATTTT.